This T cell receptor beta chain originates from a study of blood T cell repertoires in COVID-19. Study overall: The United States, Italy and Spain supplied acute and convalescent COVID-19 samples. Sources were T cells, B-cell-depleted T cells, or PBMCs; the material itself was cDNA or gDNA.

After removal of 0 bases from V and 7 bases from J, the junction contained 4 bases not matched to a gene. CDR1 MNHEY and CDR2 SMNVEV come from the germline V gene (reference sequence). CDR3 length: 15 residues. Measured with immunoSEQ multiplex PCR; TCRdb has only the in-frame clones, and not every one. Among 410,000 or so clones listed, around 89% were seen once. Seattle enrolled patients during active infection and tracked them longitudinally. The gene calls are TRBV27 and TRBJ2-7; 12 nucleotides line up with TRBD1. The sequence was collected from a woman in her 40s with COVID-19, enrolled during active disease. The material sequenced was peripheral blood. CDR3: CASSLSGQGAREQYF. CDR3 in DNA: TGTGCCAGCAGTTTATCGGGACAGGGGGCGCGGGAGCAGTACTTC.